These T cell receptor beta chains were read from a single sample in a study of shared clonotypes between healthy human individuals. The method was immunoSEQ multiplex PCR; TCRdb's version includes in-frame clones alone and lacks a portion of them. The table lists about 960,000 clones, over 60% of them singletons. The sample comprised memory CD4+ T cells sorted from blood. The receptor set was obtained from a man younger than 30 in good health. CDR3s include the opening cysteine and the closing phenylalanine or tryptophan. The D gene is left open where the match is weak. Size tells how often a clone was seen (once, few, many) or the class of an expanded clone, and some rows leave it out.

>TRBV5-1|TRBJ2-5|NA|once
CASSLQRLETQYF
TGCGCCAGCAGCTTGCAGCGGTTGGAGACCCAGTACTTC
>TRBV19|TRBJ2-5|TRBD2|NA
CASSISGGVETQYF
TGTGCCAGTAGTATCTCGGGAGGGGTAGAGACCCAGTACTTC
>TRBV5-1|TRBJ2-1|NA|NA
CASSLVGSSYNEQFF
TGCGCCAGCAGCTTGGTTGGGAGCTCCTACAATGAGCAGTTCTTC
>TRBV6-6|TRBJ1-5|TRBD1|NA
CASSPTGDGQPQHF
TGTGCCAGCAGCCCGACAGGGGACGGCCAGCCCCAGCATTTT
>TRBV6-1|TRBJ2-7|TRBD2|NA
CASSVKLAGANEQYF
TGTGCCAGCAGTGTAAAACTAGCGGGAGCGAACGAGCAGTACTTC
>TRBV15|TRBJ1-2|NA|NA
CATSRVAGDNYGYTF
TGTGCCACCAGCAGAGTTGCAGGGGATAACTATGGCTACACCTTC
>TRBV5-4|TRBJ2-3|NA|NA
CASSNNARGGTDTQYF
TGTGCCAGCAGCAACAACGCAAGGGGGGGCACAGATACGCAGTATTTT
>TRBV10-2|TRBJ1-1|NA|NA
CASSESWSAGEAFF
TGCGCCAGCAGTGAGTCTTGGTCCGCCGGGGAAGCTTTCTTT
>TRBV6-1|TRBJ2-7|NA|NA
CASSSRTAGYEQYF
TGTGCCAGCAGTTCTCGGACGGCCGGCTACGAGCAGTACTTC
>TRBV14|TRBJ1-2|NA|NA
CASSPDRTGYTF
TGTGCCAGCAGCCCCGACAGAACAGGCTACACCTTC
>TRBV2|TRBJ1-2|NA|once
CASTRQPSYGYTF
TGTGCCAGCACCCGACAGCCATCGTATGGCTACACCTTC
>TRBV11-2|TRBJ2-7|TRBD2|NA
CASSWTSGSSFSYEQYF
TGTGCCAGCAGTTGGACTAGCGGAAGTAGCTTCTCCTACGAGCAGTACTTC
>TRBV4-3|TRBJ2-3|NA|NA
CASSQGQYTDTQYF
TGCGCCAGCAGCCAAGGACAGTACACAGATACGCAGTATTTT
>TRBV28|TRBJ2-7|TRBD1|once
CASSTGVYEQYF
TGTGCCAGCAGTACAGGGGTCTACGAGCAGTACTTC
>TRBV19|TRBJ2-6|NA|once
CASGGPTSGANVLTF
TGTGCCAGTGGAGGCCCGACCTCTGGGGCCAACGTCCTGACTTTC
>TRBV6-5|TRBJ1-1|NA|NA
CARRADSRNTEAFF
TGTGCCAGACGCGCGGACAGTAGGAACACTGAAGCTTTCTTT
>TRBV2|TRBJ2-5|TRBD2|few
CATSTSGFQETQYF
TGTGCCACCTCGACTAGCGGGTTCCAAGAGACCCAGTACTTC
>TRBV5-1|TRBJ2-5|NA|NA
CASRSGVQGRGETQYF
TGCGCCAGCCGGTCCGGGGTACAGGGAAGGGGAGAGACCCAGTACTTC
>TRBV29-1|TRBJ2-2|TRBD2|NA
CSVMFGRSNTGELFF
TGCAGCGTTATGTTCGGGAGGTCGAACACCGGGGAGCTGTTTTTT
>TRBV7-2|TRBJ2-1|TRBD2|NA
CASSSGLAGAGHEQFF
TGTGCCAGCAGCTCGGGACTAGCGGGAGCAGGCCATGAGCAGTTCTTC
>TRBV29-1|TRBJ2-3|NA|NA
CSVASGSGTDTQYF
TGCAGCGTTGCGTCTGGGAGTGGCACAGATACGCAGTATTTT
>TRBV10-2|TRBJ2-5|NA|NA
CASSRQLGETQYF
TGCGCCAGCAGTCGTCAGTTGGGAGAGACCCAGTACTTC
>TRBV30|TRBJ2-1|NA|NA
CAWSVRGGSLSSYNEQFF
TGTGCCTGGAGTGTCCGCGGGGGCTCGCTAAGCTCCTACAATGAGCAGTTCTTC
>TRBV19|TRBJ1-2|TRBD1|NA
CASRTISRDSKALSTRGYTF
TGTGCCAGTAGGACAATATCCCGGGACAGTAAGGCGCTATCGACTAGAGGCTACACCTTC
>TRBV11-2|TRBJ2-5|NA|NA
CASSFRGETQYF
TGTGCCAGCAGCTTCCGGGGAGAGACCCAGTACTTC
>TRBV2|TRBJ1-1|NA|NA
CASSEIGVDTEAFF
TGTGCCAGCAGTGAAATCGGAGTGGACACTGAAGCTTTCTTT
>TRBV5-4|TRBJ1-2|NA|few
CASSLEVESVNGYTF
TGTGCCAGCAGCTTGGAGGTCGAGTCTGTGAATGGCTACACCTTC